Each of the 20 T cell receptor beta chains below was sequenced from the same sample in a study of blood T cell repertoires in COVID-19. TCRdb's copy holds only in-frame clones and misses some; the assay was immunoSEQ multiplex PCR. The sample has approximately 130,000 clones, more than 65% seen once. Sequences were obtained from peripheral blood. The receptors originated from a human donor in a cohort sampled during active COVID-19.

The chain couples TRBV4-1 to TRBJ1-2, with 8 bases identical to TRBD1. Trimming cost V 3 bases and J 8 bases; bases outside gene matches: 14. The length of the CDR3 is 16 residues. In germline, CDR1 is MGHRA, CDR2 YSYEKL. In nucleotides, the CDR3 is TGCGCCAGCAGCCAGGGACCCGCAGGGGGCCTAAGGGGCTACACCTTC. It translates to CASSQGPAGGLRGYTF.

This clone was picked up a small number of times. The chain has TRBV5-1 and TRBJ1-1, with a possible D match to TRBD1 (6 bases). Germline CDR1 is SGHRS and CDR2 is YFSETQ. The CDR3 spans 19 residues. V shed 1 base and J shed 6 bases, with 28 bases lying between them. The CDR3 DNA sequence: TGCGCCAGCAGCTTGTATCCCCCGGGAACAGGGTCGTGGATTTCTGAAGCTTTCTTT. Translation gives CASSLYPPGTGSWISEAFF.

The chain is built from TRBV6-5 and TRBJ1-1; D might be TRBD1 (6 bases). The CDR3 has 14 amino acids. Per germline, CDR1 MNHEY and CDR2 SVGAGI. V was trimmed by 4 bases and J by 1 base, leaving 10 bases between them. CDR3 residues: CASSWTEANTEAFF. CDR3 DNA: TGTGCCAGCAGTTGGACAGAGGCGAACACTGAAGCTTTCTTT.

V usage is TRBV28 and J usage is TRBJ1-3; D ambiguous. Trimming left V 6 bases short and J 4 bases short, with 13 bases between. CDR1 MDHEN and CDR2 SYDVKM come from the germline V gene. The CDR3 is 14 amino acids. The DNA for the CDR3 is TGTGCCAGCAGCCTGCAGGAACACGGAAACACCATATATTTT. Translating gives CASSLQEHGNTIYF. The full variable domain, with the rest looked up from reference TRBV28 and TRBJ1-3, is DVKVTQSSRYLVKRTGEKVFLECVQDMDHENMFWYRQDPGLGLRLIYFSYDVKMKEKGDIPEGYSVSREKKERFSLILESASTNQTSMYLCASSLQEHGNTIYFGEGSWLTVV.

V usage is TRBV4-2 and J usage is TRBJ2-7, with 10 nucleotides matching TRBD1. This CDR3 contains 14 residues. The V gene's germline CDR1 is LGHNA and CDR2 YNFKEQ. J was trimmed by 5 bases and V by 5 bases; bases with no gene match: 6. Written as DNA, the CDR3 is TGTGCCAGCAGCGGTCGGGACAGGGGCAACGAGCAGTACTTC. It translates to CASSGRDRGNEQYF.

This clone was counted between two and nine times. The chain uses TRBV5-4 and TRBJ2-1; the match to TRBD2 covers 10 bases. V gave up 6 bases and J gave up 6 bases; unmatched junction bases: 6. Germline loops: CDR1 SGHNT, CDR2 YYREEE (reference sequence). The CDR3 totals 14 residues. The CDR3 reads CASTWTSGPNEQFF. For the CDR3, the DNA is TGTGCCAGCACCTGGACTAGCGGTCCCAATGAGCAGTTCTTC.

This chain connects TRBV3-1 (or the pseudogene TRBV3-2) to TRBJ2-2; 11 nucleotides align to TRBD2. This CDR3 comprises 16 residues. Germline V gene sequence: CDR1 LGHDT, CDR2 YNNKEL (reference sequence). J lost 4 bases, V lost 4 bases, and 5 bases had no gene match. CDR3 protein: CASSRRTSGSTGELFF. CDR3 in DNA: TGTGCCAGCAGCCGCCGGACTAGCGGGTCCACCGGGGAGCTGTTTTTT.

The chain has TRBV7-2 and TRBJ2-5; D is possibly TRBD1 (5 bases). CDR1 is SGHTA and CDR2 is FQGNSA in the germline V gene. This CDR3 has 15 residues. The ends were cut back, 1 base at V and 1 base at J, with 10 bases in the middle. This CDR3 reads CASSLDSTAQETQYF. As DNA, the CDR3 is TGTGCCAGCAGCTTAGATTCGACAGCCCAAGAGACCCAGTACTTC.

The V and J genes are TRBV7-2 and TRBJ2-7, with 9 bases fitting TRBD1. The CDR3 sequence is 15 residues long. J gave up 5 bases and V 5 bases, and 10 bases lay outside the gene matches. The germline CDR1 and CDR2 sequences are SGHTA and FQGNSA. The CDR3 region is CASSLGTGLFNEQYF. The CDR3 bases are TGTGCCAGCAGCCTAGGGACAGGGTTATTCAACGAGCAGTACTTC.

This clone has only a few counts. The CDR3 DNA follows: TGTGCCAGCAGTGAAACTAGCGGAATCACAGATACGCAGTATTTT. This encodes CASSETSGITDTQYF. The V call is TRBV6-1, the J call TRBJ2-3; 8 nucleotides match TRBD2. The V and J ends lost 2 bases and 2 bases, in that order; junction bases with no gene match: 3. The CDR3 length is 15 residues. Germline lookup yields CDR1 MNHNS and CDR2 SASEGT.

The V call is TRBV19, the J call TRBJ1-2; D possibly corresponds to TRBD1 (5 bases). V was trimmed by 4 bases and J by 0 bases, leaving 18 bases between them. CDR1 and CDR2 (germline): LNHDA, SQIVND (reference sequence). The CDR3 covers 17 residues. CDR3 region: CASSTRGGRLANYGYTF. CDR3 coding DNA: TGTGCCAGTAGTACTAGGGGCGGACGATTAGCTAACTATGGCTACACCTTC.

The chain uses TRBV14 and TRBJ1-2; 8 bases align to TRBD1. Trimming cost V 4 bases and J 7 bases; bases outside gene matches: 8. The CDR3 is 14 amino acids. Germline-derived CDR1 and CDR2 are SGHDN and FVKESK. CDR3 nucleotides: TGTGCCAGCAGCCTCAGACAGGGGCGAGGTGGCTACACCTTC. Protein product: CASSLRQGRGGYTF.

V gene TRBV4-2 combines with J gene TRBJ2-3; possible D gene TRBD2, 5 bases. Between the trimmed V and J ends, which lost 0 bases and 4 bases, there was a span of 17 bases. Germline V CDR1 and CDR2: LGHNA, YNFKEQ. This CDR3 region has 17 residues. The CDR3 nucleotides read TGTGCCAGCAGCCAAGATGGTGCTAGCTCGGATCCAGATACGCAGTATTTT. Its translation: CASSQDGASSDPDTQYF.

The V and J genes are TRBV5-8 and TRBJ1-5, with 7 bases fitting TRBD1. Germline CDR1 reads SGHTS; CDR2 reads YDEGEE. V shed 3 bases, J shed 4 bases, and the junction held 7 bases outside the gene matches. The CDR3 has 15 residues. CDR3 in DNA: TGTGCCAGCAGCTCGCGGACAGGAGAGAATCAGCCCCAGCATTTT. It translates to CASSSRTGENQPQHF.

This clone was seen only once. The rearrangement uses TRBV28 and TRBJ1-5, with 8 bases fitting TRBD1. The CDR3 runs 15 residues. V trimming: 6 bases; J trimming: 2 bases; junction bases outside the gene matches: 6. Germline CDR1 is MDHEN and CDR2 is SYDVKM. The CDR3 coding sequence is TGTGCCAGCAGATCAGGGGGCGCGGGCAATCAGCCCCAGCATTTT. Protein sequence: CASRSGGAGNQPQHF.

The gene calls are TRBV6-5 and TRBJ2-7, with 12 bases fitting TRBD2. Germline CDR1 is MNHEY and CDR2 is SVGAGI. This CDR3 spans 15 amino acids. Germline trimming cut 6 bases from V and 3 bases from J; bases unmatched to any gene: 6. This chain's CDR3 is CASRPGLAGNYEQYF. The CDR3 nucleotides are TGTGCCAGCAGACCCGGACTAGCGGGGAACTACGAGCAGTACTTC.

The rearrangement uses TRBV6-5 and TRBJ1-1; D possibly corresponds to TRBD1 (5 bases). This CDR3 is 15 amino acids long. The germline V and J ends were trimmed by 4 bases and 1 base, with 13 bases remaining between them. Germline V gene lookup returns CDR1 MNHEY and CDR2 SVGAGI. CDR3 bases: TGTGCCAGCAGTTCGTCAGGGATAGGGAACACTGAAGCTTTCTTT. Amino acids: CASSSSGIGNTEAFF.

The chain employs TRBV27 and TRBJ1-2, with D perhaps TRBD1 (6 bases). The V end was cut by 5 bases, the J end by 3 bases, with 10 bases between. CDR1 MNHEY and CDR2 SMNVEV come from the germline V gene (reference sequence). The CDR3 has 13 amino acids. CDR3 DNA: TGTGCCAGCAGTCAGGGGATCGACTATGGCTACACCTTC. It specifies CASSQGIDYGYTF.

This clone was found a few times. This chain joins TRBV27 and TRBJ1-4; a possible D gene is TRBD1 (5 bases). V was pared by 4 bases and J by 7 bases, with 13 bases between. Germline loops: CDR1 MNHEY, CDR2 SMNVEV (reference sequence). This CDR3 has 14 residues. The CDR3 DNA sequence: TGTGCCAGCAGTTCCGGGGGTTACGGTGAAAAACTGTTTTTT. As protein: CASSSGGYGEKLFF. Looking up the rest from reference TRBV27 and TRBJ1-4 gives the full variable domain: EAQVTQNPRYLITVTGKKLTVTCSQNMNHEYMSWYRQDPGLGLRQIYYSMNVEVTDKGDVPEGYKVSRKEKRNFPLILESPSPNQTSLYFCASSSGGYGEKLFFGSGTQLSVL.

The genes are TRBV7-9 and TRBJ1-6; D gene ambiguous. Trimming took 5 bases from V and 5 from J, leaving 10 bases between them. This CDR3 is built from 14 residues. Per the germline V gene, CDR1 is SEHNR and CDR2 is FQNEAQ (reference sequence). CDR3 coding DNA: TGTGCCAGCAGCCCAGACTGGGATAATTCACCCCTCCACTTT. Its protein is CASSPDWDNSPLHF.